Below are 6 T cell receptor beta chains sequenced from a single sample in a study of response to subunit inactivated influenza vaccine. MiXCR, applied by TCRdb to the RT-PCR reads, yields one record per CDR3 protein. Among fewer than 650,000 distinct CDR3 sequences, over 10% were seen once, and the ten largest hold around 14%. The sequencing here drew on PBMCs from blood, taken about 40 days after vaccination. The receptors were sampled from a man aged 50 or older who received an inactivated influenza vaccine.

This clonotype was recorded many times. The chain couples TRBV12-3 or TRBV12-4 to TRBJ1-1; 7 bases fit TRBD1. After removal of 6 bases from V and 0 bases from J, the junction contained 4 bases not matched to a gene. The length of the CDR3 is 14 residues. The CDR3 region is CASSRQGLNTEAFF. Written as DNA, the CDR3 is TGTGCCAGCAGCCGACAGGGCCTGAACACTGAAGCTTTCTTT.

The chain has TRBV7-3 and TRBJ2-2; TRBD2 agrees at 10 bases. V gave up 5 bases and J gave up 1 base; unmatched junction bases: 7. The germline V gene has CDR1 SGHTA and CDR2 FQGTGA. The CDR3 extends over 17 amino acids. DNA for the CDR3: TGTGCCAGCAGCGTGGGGCTAGCGGGGGTGAACACCGGGGAGCTGTTTTTT. Translating gives CASSVGLAGVNTGELFF.

This chain connects TRBV5-5 to TRBJ2-2; 8 bases are shared with TRBD1. The CDR3 runs to 14 residues. The V and J ends lost 4 bases and 6 bases, in that order; junction bases with no gene match: 5. Per the germline V gene, CDR1 is SGHKS and CDR2 is YYEKEE (reference sequence). CDR3 DNA sequence: TGTGCCAGCAGCGACTGGACAGGGCCCGGGGAGCTGTTTTTT. It is translated as CASSDWTGPGELFF.

In its sample, this clonotype was seen many times. The chain recombines TRBV28 with TRBJ2-3; D remains ambiguous. The CDR3 sequence is 12 residues long. Germline CDR1 is MDHEN and CDR2 is SYDVKM. The V end was cut by 6 bases, the J end by 2 bases, with 6 bases between. The CDR3 protein is CASSLNTDTQYF. The CDR3 region has the DNA TGTGCCAGCAGCCTTAACACAGATACGCAGTATTTT.

This chain joins TRBV20-1 and TRBJ2-1, with 11 bases aligning to TRBD2. V lost 1 base and J lost 7; bases outside the gene matches: 9. The CDR3 is 16 residues long. Germline V CDR1 and CDR2: DFQATT, SNEGSKA (reference sequence). CDR3 bases: TGCAGTGCTAGAGTCCGACTAGCGGGAAAGTCGAATGAGCAGTTCTTC. This sequence encodes CSARVRLAGKSNEQFF.

The chain carries TRBV7-9 and TRBJ2-1; D remains ambiguous. V was clipped by 7 bases and J by 0 bases, with 13 bases between them. CDR1 is SEHNR and CDR2 is FQNEAQ in the germline V gene (reference sequence). The CDR3 sequence is 15 residues long. CDR3 DNA: TGTGCCAGCATAGGTCGAGCGAACTCCTACAATGAGCAGTTCTTC. Translating gives CASIGRANSYNEQFF.